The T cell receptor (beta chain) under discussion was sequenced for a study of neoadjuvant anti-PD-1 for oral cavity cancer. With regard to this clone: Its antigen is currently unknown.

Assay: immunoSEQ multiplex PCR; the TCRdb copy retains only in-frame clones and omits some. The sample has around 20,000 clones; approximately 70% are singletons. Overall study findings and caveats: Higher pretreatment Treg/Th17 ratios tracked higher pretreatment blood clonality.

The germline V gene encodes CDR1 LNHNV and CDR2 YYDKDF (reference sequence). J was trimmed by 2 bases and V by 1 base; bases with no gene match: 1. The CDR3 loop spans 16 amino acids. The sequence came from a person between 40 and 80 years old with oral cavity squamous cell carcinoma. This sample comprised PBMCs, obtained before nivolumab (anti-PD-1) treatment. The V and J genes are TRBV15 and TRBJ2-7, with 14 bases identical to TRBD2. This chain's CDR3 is CATSRGTSGRPYEQYF. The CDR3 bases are TGTGCCACCAGCAGAGGGACTAGCGGGAGGCCCTACGAGCAGTACTTC.